This T cell receptor (beta chain) appears in the sequencing data of a study of T cells in Graves' hyperthyroidism and ophthalmopathy. Across the whole study: Peripheral blood draws took place at initial diagnosis, ahead of any treatment.

Lactation, pregnancy, other autoimmune disease or uncontrolled infection excluded patients. Fresh 10 ml peripheral blood yielded PBMCs. This clonotype occurred many times. The CDR3 extends over 13 amino acids. The V gene's germline CDR1 is MNHEY and CDR2 SVGAGI. V shed 6 bases and J shed 4 bases, with 12 bases lying between them. RNA transcripts provided the source from which TCR beta CDR3 regions were amplified. The study used the HTBI primer set for a first-round RT-PCR of the TCR CDR3. Via MiXCR, TCRdb re-called the multiplex PCR reads, giving one row per CDR3 protein. This repertoire shows a few hundred thousand distinct CDR3 sequences, around 20% found once; its top ten account for 26%.

The sequence was obtained from a man between 18 and 29 years old with Graves' hyperthyroidism. The chain recombines TRBV6-5 with TRBJ1-1; D might be TRBD1 (5 bases). The sequencing sample was made of blood. DNA of the CDR3: TGTGCCAGCAGATTTCAGGGCGCCACTGAAGCTTTCTTT. Its protein is CASRFQGATEAFF.